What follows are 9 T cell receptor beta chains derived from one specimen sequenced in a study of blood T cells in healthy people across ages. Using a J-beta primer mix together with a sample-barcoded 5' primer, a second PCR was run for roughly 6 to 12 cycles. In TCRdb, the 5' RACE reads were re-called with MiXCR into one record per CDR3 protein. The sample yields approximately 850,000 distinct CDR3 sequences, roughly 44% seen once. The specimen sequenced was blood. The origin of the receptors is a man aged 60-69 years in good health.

The CDR3 nucleotides are TGTGCCTCAGGCTCTGGGGCCAACGTCCTGACTTTC. Protein: CASGSGANVLTF. The rearrangement links TRBV9 to TRBJ2-6; D gene uncertain. Germline V gene data show CDR1 as SGDLS and CDR2 as YYNGEE. V was pared by 10 bases and J by 0 bases, with 5 bases between. The CDR3 spans 12 residues.

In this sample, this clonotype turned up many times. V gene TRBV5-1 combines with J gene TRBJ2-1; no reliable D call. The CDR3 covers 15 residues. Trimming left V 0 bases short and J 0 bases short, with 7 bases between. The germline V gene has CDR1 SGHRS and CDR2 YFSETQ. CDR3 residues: CASSLAPVSYNEQFF. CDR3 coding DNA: TGCGCCAGCAGCTTGGCCCCAGTCTCCTACAATGAGCAGTTCTTC.

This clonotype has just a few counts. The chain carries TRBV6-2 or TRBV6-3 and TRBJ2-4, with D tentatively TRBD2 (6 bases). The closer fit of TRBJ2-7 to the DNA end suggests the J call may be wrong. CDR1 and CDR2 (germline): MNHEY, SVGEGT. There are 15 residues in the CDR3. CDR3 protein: CASTVLGTEAYEQYF. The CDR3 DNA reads TGTGCCAGCACCGTCTTAGGGACTGAGGCCTACGAGCAGTACTTC.

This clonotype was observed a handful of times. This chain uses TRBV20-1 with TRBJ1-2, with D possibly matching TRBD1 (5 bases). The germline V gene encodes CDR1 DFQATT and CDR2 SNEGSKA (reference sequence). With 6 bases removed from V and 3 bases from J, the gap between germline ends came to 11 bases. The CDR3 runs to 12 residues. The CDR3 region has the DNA TGCAGTGCCCCTGACAGAGACTATGGCTACACCTTC. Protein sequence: CSAPDRDYGYTF.

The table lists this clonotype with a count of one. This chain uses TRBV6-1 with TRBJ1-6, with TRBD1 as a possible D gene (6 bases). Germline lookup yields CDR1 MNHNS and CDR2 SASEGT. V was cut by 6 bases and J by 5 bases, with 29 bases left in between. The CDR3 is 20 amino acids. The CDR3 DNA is TGTGCCAGCAGCCTAATCTTTCGGGGCAGGGGAGACTCGAATAATTCACCCCTCCACTTT. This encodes CASSLIFRGRGDSNNSPLHF.

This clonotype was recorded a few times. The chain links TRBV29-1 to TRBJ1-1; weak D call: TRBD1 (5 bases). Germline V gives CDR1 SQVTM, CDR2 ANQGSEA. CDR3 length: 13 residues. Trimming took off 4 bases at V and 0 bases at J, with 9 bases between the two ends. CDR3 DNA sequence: TGCAGCGTTGCGGGGACGGTGAACACTGAAGCTTTCTTT. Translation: CSVAGTVNTEAFF. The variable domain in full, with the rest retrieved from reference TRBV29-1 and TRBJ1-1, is SAVISQKPSRDICQRGTSLTIQCQVDSQVTMMFWYRQQPGQSLTLIATANQGSEATYESGFVIDKFPISRPNLTFSTLTVSNMSPEDSSIYLCSVAGTVNTEAFFGQGTRLTVV.

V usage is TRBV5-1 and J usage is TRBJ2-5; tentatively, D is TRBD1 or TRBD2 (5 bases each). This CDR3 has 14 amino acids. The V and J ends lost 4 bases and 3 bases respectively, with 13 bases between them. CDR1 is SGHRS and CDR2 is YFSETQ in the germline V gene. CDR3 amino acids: CASSGGPSEETQYF. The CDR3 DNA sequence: TGCGCCAGCAGCGGGGGACCTTCGGAAGAGACCCAGTACTTC.

The CDR3 loop reads CASSSQGPGNSPLHF. The DNA of the CDR3 is TGTGCCAGCAGTTCCCAGGGACCGGGGAATTCACCCCTCCACTTT. The chain combines TRBV6-1 with TRBJ1-6; D might be TRBD1 (5 bases). This CDR3 contains 15 residues. Germline V gene sequence: CDR1 MNHNS, CDR2 SASEGT. The V and J ends lost 5 bases and 7 bases respectively, with 15 bases between them.

The CDR3 protein is CATQPGAAFADTQYF. In DNA form, the CDR3 reads TGTGCAACACAGCCCGGGGCGGCCTTTGCAGATACGCAGTATTTT. The chain links TRBV5-6 to TRBJ2-3; either TRBD1 or TRBD2 may supply D (5 bases each). The CDR3 is 15 residues long. CDR1 SGHDT and CDR2 YYEEEE come from the germline V gene.